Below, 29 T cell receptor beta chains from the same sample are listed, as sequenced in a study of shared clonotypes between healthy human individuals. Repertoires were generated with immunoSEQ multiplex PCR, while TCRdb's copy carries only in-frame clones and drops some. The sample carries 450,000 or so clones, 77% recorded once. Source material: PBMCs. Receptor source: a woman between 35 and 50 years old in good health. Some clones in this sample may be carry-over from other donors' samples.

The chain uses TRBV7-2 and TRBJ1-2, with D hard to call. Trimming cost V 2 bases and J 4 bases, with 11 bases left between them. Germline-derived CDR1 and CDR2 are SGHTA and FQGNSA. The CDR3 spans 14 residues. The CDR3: CASSLWVSGYGYTF. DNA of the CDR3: TGTGCCAGCAGCTTATGGGTCTCGGGCTATGGCTACACCTTC. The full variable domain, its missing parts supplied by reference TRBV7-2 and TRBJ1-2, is GAGVSQSPSNKVTEKGKDVELRCDPISGHTALYWYRQSLGQGLEFLIYFQGNSAPDKSGLPSDRFSAERTGGSVSTLTIQRTQQEDSAVYLCASSLWVSGYGYTFGSGTRLTVV.

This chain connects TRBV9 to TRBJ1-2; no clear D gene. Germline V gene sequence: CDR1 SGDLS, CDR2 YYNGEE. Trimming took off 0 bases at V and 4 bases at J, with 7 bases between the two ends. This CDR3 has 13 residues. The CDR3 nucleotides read TGTGCCAGCAGCGTAGACATCTTCTATGGCTACACCTTC. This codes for CASSVDIFYGYTF.

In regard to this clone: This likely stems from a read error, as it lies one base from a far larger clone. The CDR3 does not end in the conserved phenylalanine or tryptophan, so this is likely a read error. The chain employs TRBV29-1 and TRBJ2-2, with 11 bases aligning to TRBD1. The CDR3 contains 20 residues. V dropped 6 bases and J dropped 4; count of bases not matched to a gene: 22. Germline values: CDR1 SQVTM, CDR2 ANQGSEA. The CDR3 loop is CSVATGTGGSGGRVTGELFL. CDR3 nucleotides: TGCAGCGTCGCTACCGGGACAGGGGGGTCTGGCGGGAGGGTCACCGGGGAGCTGTTTCTT.

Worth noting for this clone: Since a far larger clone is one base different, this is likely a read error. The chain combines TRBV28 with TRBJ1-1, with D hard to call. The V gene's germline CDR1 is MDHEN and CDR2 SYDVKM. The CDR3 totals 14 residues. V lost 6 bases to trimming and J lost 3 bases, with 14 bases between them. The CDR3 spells CASRPQWEYTEAFF. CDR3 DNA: TGTGCCAGCAGACCCCAATGGGAGTACACTGAAGCTTTCTTT. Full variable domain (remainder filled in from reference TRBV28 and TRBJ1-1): DVKVTQSSRYLVKRTGEKVFLECVQDMDHENMFWYRQDPGLGLRLIYFSYDVKMKEKGDIPEGYSVSREKKERFSLILESASTNQTSMYLCASRPQWEYTEAFFGQGTRLTVV.

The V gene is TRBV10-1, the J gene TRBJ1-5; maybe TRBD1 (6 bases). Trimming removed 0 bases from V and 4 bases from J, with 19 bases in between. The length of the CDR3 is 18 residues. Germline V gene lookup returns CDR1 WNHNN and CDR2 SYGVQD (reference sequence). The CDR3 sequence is CASSESDGGLGWNQPQHF. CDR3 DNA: TGCGCCAGCAGTGAGTCCGATGGGGGCCTGGGCTGGAATCAGCCCCAGCATTTT.

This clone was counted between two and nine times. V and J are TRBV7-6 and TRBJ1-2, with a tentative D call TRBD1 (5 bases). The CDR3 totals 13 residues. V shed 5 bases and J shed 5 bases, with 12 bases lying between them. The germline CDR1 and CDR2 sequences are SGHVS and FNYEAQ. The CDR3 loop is CASSQGPGYGYTF. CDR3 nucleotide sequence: TGTGCCAGCAGCCAGGGACCGGGATATGGCTACACCTTC.

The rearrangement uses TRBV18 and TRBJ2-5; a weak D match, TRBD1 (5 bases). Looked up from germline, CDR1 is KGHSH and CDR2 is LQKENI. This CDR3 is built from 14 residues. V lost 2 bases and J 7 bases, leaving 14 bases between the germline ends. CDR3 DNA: TGTGCCAGCTCACCAAGGGGCAGGGAAGGGACCCAGTACTTC. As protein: CASSPRGREGTQYF. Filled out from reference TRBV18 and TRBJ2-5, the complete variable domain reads NAGVMQNPRHLVRRRGQEARLRCSPMKGHSHVYWYRQLPEEGLKFMVYLQKENIIDESGMPKERFSAEFPKEGPSILRIQQVVRGDSAAYFCASSPRGREGTQYFGPGTRLLVL.

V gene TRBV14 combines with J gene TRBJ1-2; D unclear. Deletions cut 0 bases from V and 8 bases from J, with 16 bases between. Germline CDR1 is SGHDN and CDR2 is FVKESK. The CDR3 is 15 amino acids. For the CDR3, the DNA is TGTGCCAGCAGCCAAGAAAGGGTCCCCACTCCGGGCTACACCTTC. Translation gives CASSQERVPTPGYTF.

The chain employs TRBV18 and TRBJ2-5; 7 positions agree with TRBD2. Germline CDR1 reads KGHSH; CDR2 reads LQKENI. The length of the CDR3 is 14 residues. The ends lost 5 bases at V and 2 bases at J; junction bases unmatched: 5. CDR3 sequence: CASSSGTKQETQYF. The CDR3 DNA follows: TGTGCCAGCTCATCCGGGACTAAACAAGAGACCCAGTACTTC.

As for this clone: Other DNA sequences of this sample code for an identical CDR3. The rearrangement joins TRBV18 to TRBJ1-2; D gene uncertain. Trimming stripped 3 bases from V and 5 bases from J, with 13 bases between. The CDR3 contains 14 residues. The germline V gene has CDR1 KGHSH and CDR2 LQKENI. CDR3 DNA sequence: TGTGCCAGCTCACCCCCCACGGGAGGATATGGCTACACCTTC. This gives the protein CASSPPTGGYGYTF.

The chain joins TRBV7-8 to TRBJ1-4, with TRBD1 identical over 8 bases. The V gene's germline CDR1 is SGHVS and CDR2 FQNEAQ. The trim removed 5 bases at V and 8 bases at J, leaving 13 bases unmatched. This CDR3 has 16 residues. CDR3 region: CASSLRPDRVKEKLFF. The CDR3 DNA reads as TGTGCCAGCAGCCTCCGCCCGGACAGGGTTAAGGAAAAACTGTTTTTT.

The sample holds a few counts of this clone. The CDR3, as DNA: TGTGCCAGCAGTTTAAGTGGGATAGGAGGCTACACCTTC. It translates to CASSLSGIGGYTF. The J gene is TRBJ1-2, the V gene TRBV27, with D unresolved. CDR1 MNHEY and CDR2 SMNVEV come from the germline V gene (reference sequence). The CDR3 contains 13 residues. V lost 2 bases and J lost 8, with 12 bases in between.

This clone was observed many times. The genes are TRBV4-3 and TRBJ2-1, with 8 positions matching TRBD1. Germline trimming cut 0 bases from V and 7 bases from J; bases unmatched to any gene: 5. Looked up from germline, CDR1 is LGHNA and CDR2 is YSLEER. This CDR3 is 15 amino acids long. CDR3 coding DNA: TGCGCCAGCAGCCAAGATATTACAGGGGGTAATGAGCAGTTCTTC. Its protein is CASSQDITGGNEQFF.

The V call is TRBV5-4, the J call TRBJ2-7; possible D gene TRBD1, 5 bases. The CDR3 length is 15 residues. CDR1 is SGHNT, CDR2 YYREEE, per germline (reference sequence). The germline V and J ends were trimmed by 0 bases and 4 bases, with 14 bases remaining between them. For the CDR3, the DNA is TGTGCCAGCAGCTTGGGGGCAGGGCCCTCTTACGAGCAGTACTTC. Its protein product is CASSLGAGPSYEQYF.

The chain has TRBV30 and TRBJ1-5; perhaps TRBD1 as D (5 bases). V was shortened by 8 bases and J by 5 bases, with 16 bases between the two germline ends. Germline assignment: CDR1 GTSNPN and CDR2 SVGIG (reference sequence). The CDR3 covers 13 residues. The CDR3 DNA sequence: TGTGCCAGGACAAATCACCTTTATCAGCCCCAGCATTTT. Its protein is CARTNHLYQPQHF.

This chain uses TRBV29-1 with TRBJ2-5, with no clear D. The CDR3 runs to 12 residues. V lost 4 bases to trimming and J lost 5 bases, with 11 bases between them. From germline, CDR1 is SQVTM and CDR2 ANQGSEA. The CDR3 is CSVGASVETQYF. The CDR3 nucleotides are TGCAGCGTTGGGGCTAGTGTGGAGACCCAGTACTTC.

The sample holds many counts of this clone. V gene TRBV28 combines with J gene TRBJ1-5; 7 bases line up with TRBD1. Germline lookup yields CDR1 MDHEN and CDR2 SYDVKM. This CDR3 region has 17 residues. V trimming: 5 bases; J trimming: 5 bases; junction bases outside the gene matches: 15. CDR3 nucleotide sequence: TGTGCCAGCAGTCAATGGATGGGAGGGGGCATCGATCAGCCCCAGCATTTT. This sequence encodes CASSQWMGGGIDQPQHF.

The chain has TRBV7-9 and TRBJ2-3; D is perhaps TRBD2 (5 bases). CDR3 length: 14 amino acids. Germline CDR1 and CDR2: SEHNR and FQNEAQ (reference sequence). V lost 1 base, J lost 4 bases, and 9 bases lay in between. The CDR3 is CASSLGGGADTQYF. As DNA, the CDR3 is TGTGCCAGCAGCTTAGGAGGAGGTGCAGATACGCAGTATTTT.

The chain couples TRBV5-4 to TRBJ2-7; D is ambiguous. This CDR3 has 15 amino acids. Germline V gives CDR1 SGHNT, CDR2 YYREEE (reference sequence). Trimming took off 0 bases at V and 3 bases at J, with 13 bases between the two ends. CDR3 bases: TGTGCCAGCAGCTTGGGGGGTAGCCGCAGCTACGAGCAGTACTTC. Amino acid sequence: CASSLGGSRSYEQYF. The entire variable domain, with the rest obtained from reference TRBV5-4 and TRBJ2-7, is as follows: ETGVTQSPTHLIKTRGQQVTLRCSSQSGHNTVSWYQQALGQGPQFIFQYYREEENGRGNFPPRFSGLQFPNYSSELNVNALELDDSALYLCASSLGGSRSYEQYFGPGTRLTVT.

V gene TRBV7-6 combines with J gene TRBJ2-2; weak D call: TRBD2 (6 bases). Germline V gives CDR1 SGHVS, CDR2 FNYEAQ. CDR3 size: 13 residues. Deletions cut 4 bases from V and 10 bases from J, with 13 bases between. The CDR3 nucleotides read TGTGCCAGCAGCTCACCTAGGAGGGAGGAGCTGTTTTTT. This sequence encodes CASSSPRREELFF.

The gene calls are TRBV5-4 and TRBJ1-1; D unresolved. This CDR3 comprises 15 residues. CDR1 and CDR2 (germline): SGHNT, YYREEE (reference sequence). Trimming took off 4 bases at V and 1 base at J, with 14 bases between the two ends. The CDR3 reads CASSPGPGRNTEAFF. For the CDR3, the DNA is TGTGCCAGCAGCCCGGGCCCCGGGAGGAACACTGAAGCTTTCTTT.

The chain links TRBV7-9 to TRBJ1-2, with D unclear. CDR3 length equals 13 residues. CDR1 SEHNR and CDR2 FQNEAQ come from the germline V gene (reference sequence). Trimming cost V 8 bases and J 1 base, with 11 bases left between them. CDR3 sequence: CASAPTHNYGYTF. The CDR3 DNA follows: TGTGCCAGCGCCCCGACCCATAACTATGGCTACACCTTC.

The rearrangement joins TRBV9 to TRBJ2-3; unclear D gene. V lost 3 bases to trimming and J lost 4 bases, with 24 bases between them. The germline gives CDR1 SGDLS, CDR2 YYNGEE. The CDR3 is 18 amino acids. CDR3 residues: CASSGGTGYGAHPDTQYF. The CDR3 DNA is TGTGCCAGCAGCGGTGGTACGGGTTATGGAGCGCACCCAGATACGCAGTATTTT.

CDR3 amino acids: CASSLDRANQPQHF. The CDR3 coding sequence is TGTGCCAGCTCACTGGACAGGGCCAATCAGCCCCAGCATTTT. The chain joins TRBV18 to TRBJ1-5, with 8 nucleotides matching TRBD1. J was trimmed by 3 bases and V by 4 bases; bases with no gene match: 2. This CDR3 comprises 14 residues. The V gene's germline CDR1 is KGHSH and CDR2 LQKENI.

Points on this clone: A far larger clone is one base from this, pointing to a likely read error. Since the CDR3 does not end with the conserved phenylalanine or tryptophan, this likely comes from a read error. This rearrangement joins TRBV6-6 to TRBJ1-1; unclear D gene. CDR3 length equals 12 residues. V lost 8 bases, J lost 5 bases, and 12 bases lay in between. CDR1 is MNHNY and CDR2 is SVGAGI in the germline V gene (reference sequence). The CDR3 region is CASLLGVTEAFS. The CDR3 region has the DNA TGTGCCAGCCTTCTCGGGGTAACTGAAGCTTTCTCT.

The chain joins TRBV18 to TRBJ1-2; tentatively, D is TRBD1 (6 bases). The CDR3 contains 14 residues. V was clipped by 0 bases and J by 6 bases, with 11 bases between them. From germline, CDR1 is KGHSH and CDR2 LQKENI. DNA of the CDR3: TGTGCCAGCTCACCACCTTGGGCAGGGGATGGCTACACCTTC. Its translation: CASSPPWAGDGYTF.

CDR3 loop: CASSPVQTSYNEQFF. In DNA form, the CDR3 reads TGTGCCAGCTCACCGGTACAGACTTCCTACAATGAGCAGTTCTTC. The chain employs TRBV18 and TRBJ2-1; D not certain. Germline loops: CDR1 KGHSH, CDR2 LQKENI. The V end lost 3 bases, the J end lost 1 base, and 10 bases lay between the germline ends. This CDR3 is built from 15 residues.

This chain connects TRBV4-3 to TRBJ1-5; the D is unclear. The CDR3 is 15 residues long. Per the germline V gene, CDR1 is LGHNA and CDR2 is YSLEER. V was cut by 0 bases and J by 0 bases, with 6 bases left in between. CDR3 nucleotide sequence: TGCGCCAGCAGCCAAGATTGGGTTAGCAATCAGCCCCAGCATTTT. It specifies CASSQDWVSNQPQHF.

CDR3 amino acids: CASSLAGGTGGYTF. Here the CDR3 DNA reads TGCGCCAGCAGCTTGGCCGGTGGGACGGGTGGCTACACCTTC. V and J are TRBV5-1 and TRBJ1-2, with D perhaps matching TRBD1 (5 bases). V was cut by 0 bases and J by 7 bases, with 13 bases left in between. CDR3 length: 14 residues. Germline CDR1 reads SGHRS; CDR2 reads YFSETQ.